The 21 T cell receptor beta chains below were found in one sample sequenced in a study of T-cell memory formation after mild COVID-19. TCRdb called the 5' RACE reads again in MiXCR, with one record for every CDR3 protein. The sample has 45,000 to 50,000 distinct CDR3 sequences, about 7.3% seen once. The sequenced material came from PBMCs or a T cell subset sorted from them (not recorded which). The receptors derive from a man between 18 and 35 years old who had mild COVID-19 (a few samples of this study predate the infection). Cell type and time point are not known.

This clonotype has only a few counts. This chain links TRBV5-6 with TRBJ2-4; D possibly matches TRBD1 or TRBD2 (5 bases each). The germline CDR1 and CDR2 sequences are SGHDT and YYEEEE. V shed 3 bases and J shed 8 bases, with 21 bases lying between them. CDR3 size: 16 residues. CDR3 DNA sequence: TGTGCCAGCAGCTCTGGGATGGGGACCCGAGGGGACATTCAGTACTTC. Translated: CASSSGMGTRGDIQYF. Based on the CDR3 plus reference TRBV5-6 and TRBJ2-4, the full variable domain is DAGVTQSPTHLIKTRGQQVTLRCSPKSGHDTVSWYQQALGQGPQFIFQYYEEEERQRGNFPDRFSGHQFPNYSSELNVNALLLGDSALYLCASSSGMGTRGDIQYFGAGTRLSVL.

This clonotype was detected only a few times. The chain has TRBV20-1 and TRBJ2-3; weak D call: TRBD1 (5 bases). CDR3 length equals 10 residues. CDR1 DFQATT and CDR2 SNEGSKA come from the germline V gene (reference sequence). V lost 7 bases and J 9 bases, leaving 11 bases between the germline ends. This chain's CDR3 is CSVPRETQYF. The CDR3 nucleotides read TGCAGTGTCCCCAGGGAAACGCAGTATTTT.

The rearrangement joins TRBV20-1 to TRBJ1-5; D might be TRBD1 (5 bases). Germline CDR1 reads DFQATT; CDR2 reads SNEGSKA (reference sequence). Trimming shortened V by 6 bases and J by 4 bases, and 10 bases separated the two germline ends. The CDR3 covers 12 residues. The CDR3 DNA reads as TGCAGTGCAGGACACCTAAATCAGCCCCAGCATTTT. The encoded protein is CSAGHLNQPQHF.

This clonotype came up many times. The chain uses TRBV5-1 and TRBJ2-1; tentative D call: TRBD2 (5 bases). Trimming cost V 0 bases and J 8 bases, with 9 bases left between them. CDR1 and CDR2 from the germline V gene are SGHRS and YFSETQ. The CDR3 contains 13 residues. CDR3 DNA: TGCGCCAGCAGCTTGGTTATCGGGGATGAGCAGTTCTTC. This encodes CASSLVIGDEQFF.

There are many counts of this clonotype. J is TRBJ2-5 and V is TRBV18; TRBD1 matches 7 bases. Looked up from germline, CDR1 is KGHSH and CDR2 is LQKENI. This CDR3 region has 19 residues. After removal of 0 bases from V and 5 bases from J, the junction contained 18 bases not matched to a gene. The CDR3 coding sequence is TGTGCCAGCTCACCACCCGGGGTAGGGGGCGCCCCCGAGGAGGAGACCCAGTACTTC. Residues: CASSPPGVGGAPEEETQYF.

This clonotype was counted many times. V gene TRBV7-9 combines with J gene TRBJ2-2; 7 bases align to TRBD1. The ends lost 8 bases at V and 1 base at J; junction bases unmatched: 4. This CDR3 region has 14 residues. In germline, CDR1 is SEHNR, CDR2 FQNEAQ (reference sequence). CDR3 amino acids: CASHGQENTGELFF. Written as DNA, the CDR3 is TGTGCCAGCCACGGACAGGAGAACACCGGGGAGCTGTTTTTT.

This clonotype has more than one count but fewer than ten. V usage is TRBV4-2 and J usage is TRBJ1-2, with 10 nucleotides matching TRBD1. The germline CDR1 and CDR2 sequences are LGHNA and YNFKEQ. With 5 bases clipped from V and 4 bases from J, the junction kept 10 bases outside the gene matches. The CDR3 contains 16 residues. In DNA, the CDR3 is TGTGCCAGCAGCGTGACAGGGGGCGCGTGGGGCTATGGCTACACCTTC. Translating gives CASSVTGGAWGYGYTF.

This clonotype appeared a few times. V gene TRBV5-1 combines with J gene TRBJ2-1; D is uncertain. V lost 4 bases and J 1 base, leaving 15 bases between the germline ends. This CDR3 is built from 16 residues. Germline values: CDR1 SGHRS, CDR2 YFSETQ. This chain's CDR3 is CASSPALVGSYNEQFF. The DNA of the CDR3 is TGCGCCAGCAGCCCAGCGCTGGTCGGATCCTACAATGAGCAGTTCTTC.

This clonotype turned up a few times. The chain joins TRBV20-1 to TRBJ2-7; TRBD2 matches 9 bases. Germline CDR1 and CDR2: DFQATT and SNEGSKA (reference sequence). The CDR3 is made up of 15 amino acids. The J segment lost 3 bases and the V segment lost 0 bases, leaving 6 bases of the junction unmatched. The CDR3 region is CSARDPAGGLYEQYV. The CDR3, as DNA: TGCAGTGCTAGAGATCCAGCGGGGGGCCTCTACGAGCAGTACGTC.

This clonotype was seen only a few times. The chain carries TRBV7-2 and TRBJ2-2; a weak D match, TRBD1 (6 bases). CDR3 length equals 14 residues. The ends were cut back, 5 bases at V and 4 bases at J, with 11 bases in the middle. Germline CDR1 reads SGHTA; CDR2 reads FQGNSA. The CDR3 DNA reads TGTGCCAGCAGCCTAACAGGGTTCACCGGGGAGCTGTTTTTT. Its translation: CASSLTGFTGELFF.

This clonotype was observed many times. The V call is TRBV9, the J call TRBJ2-7; TRBD1 aligns across 9 bases. This CDR3 contains 13 residues. V was pared by 4 bases and J by 5 bases, with 4 bases of the junction left unmatched. The germline gives CDR1 SGDLS, CDR2 YYNGEE. CDR3 nucleotides: TGTGCCAGCAGCTTGGGACAGGGTCACGAGCAGTACTTC. Its protein product is CASSLGQGHEQYF.

The chain joins TRBV7-9 to TRBJ1-4; D gene ambiguous. V gave up 2 bases and J gave up 7 bases, with 11 bases separating them. Germline-derived CDR1 and CDR2 are SEHNR and FQNEAQ (reference sequence). The CDR3 has 14 residues. The CDR3 DNA follows: TGTGCCAGCAGCTTACAAAGGCAAACTGAAAAACTGTTTTTT. Translated, it gives CASSLQRQTEKLFF. The entire variable domain, with the rest obtained from reference TRBV7-9 and TRBJ1-4, is as follows: DTGVSQNPRHKITKRGQNVTFRCDPISEHNRLYWYRQTLGQGPEFLTYFQNEAQLEKSRLLSDRFSAERPKGSFSTLEIQRTEQGDSAMYLCASSLQRQTEKLFFGSGTQLSVL.

This clonotype was seen ten or more times. This chain links TRBV4-3 with TRBJ2-3; D might be TRBD2 (7 bases). The V gene's germline CDR1 is LGHNA and CDR2 YSLEER. Trimming removed 1 base from V and 0 bases from J, with 14 bases in between. CDR3 size: 17 residues. The CDR3 sequence: CASSQAGRGASTDTQYF. CDR3 DNA: TGCGCCAGCAGCCAAGCGGGACGGGGGGCTAGCACAGATACGCAGTATTTT.

This clonotype was found a few times. The chain carries TRBV4-2 and TRBJ2-5, with D possibly matching TRBD2 (5 bases). The CDR3 has 15 residues. The germline CDR1 and CDR2 sequences are LGHNA and YNFKEQ. With 1 base removed from V and 7 bases from J, the gap between germline ends came to 16 bases. CDR3 in DNA: TGTGCCAGCAGCCAAGCGTGGCTAGCCGTAGGGACCCAGTACTTC. It translates to CASSQAWLAVGTQYF.

This clonotype was counted between two and nine times. CDR3 residues: CASSFEDANYGYTF. In DNA form, the CDR3 reads TGCGCCAGCAGCTTTGAGGACGCTAACTATGGCTACACCTTC. The gene calls are TRBV5-1 and TRBJ1-2; no clear D gene. Per germline, CDR1 SGHRS and CDR2 YFSETQ. Trimming removed 2 bases from V and 0 bases from J, with 8 bases in between. The CDR3 consists of 14 residues.

In its sample, this clonotype was seen once. The V call is TRBV19, the J call TRBJ2-5, with 15 bases aligning to TRBD2. Germline V gene sequence: CDR1 LNHDA, CDR2 SQIVND (reference sequence). This CDR3 region has 16 residues. V trimming: 4 bases; J trimming: 7 bases; junction bases outside the gene matches: 7. The CDR3 nucleotides read TGTGCCAGTAGTACCGGGACTAGCGGGGGGTCAGGGACCCAGTACTTC. It codes for CASSTGTSGGSGTQYF. Variable domain in full (rest from reference TRBV19 and TRBJ2-5): DGGITQSPKYLFRKEGQNVTLSCEQNLNHDAMYWYRQDPGQGLRLIYYSQIVNDFQKGDIAEGYSVSREKKESFPLTVTSAQKNPTAFYLCASSTGTSGGSGTQYFGPGTRLLVL.

This clonotype was seen a few times. The J gene is TRBJ1-5, the V gene TRBV3-1; D gene ambiguous. Germline V gene data show CDR1 as LGHDT and CDR2 as YNNKEL (reference sequence). CDR3 length: 13 residues. Trimming left V 4 bases short and J 7 bases short, with 11 bases between. In DNA, the CDR3 is TGTGCCAGCAGCCTCGGCAGCTTGCAGCCCCAGCATTTT. It is translated as CASSLGSLQPQHF.

This clonotype was seen only a few times. The CDR3 DNA reads TGCGCCAGCAGCCCCCTGGGGGCATTACAAGAGACCCAGTACTTC. The encoded protein is CASSPLGALQETQYF. The gene calls are TRBV4-3 and TRBJ2-5, with D possibly matching TRBD1 (6 bases). Looked up from germline, CDR1 is LGHNA and CDR2 is YSLEER. Trimming left V 4 bases short and J 2 bases short, with 14 bases between. This CDR3 has 15 residues.

This clonotype was seen repeatedly, ten times or more. J is TRBJ2-3 and V is TRBV7-7; 9 positions agree with TRBD2. Germline V CDR1 and CDR2: SSHAT, FNYEAQ (reference sequence). Trimming cost V 5 bases and J 2 bases; bases outside gene matches: 5. There are 15 residues in the CDR3. CDR3 protein: CASSPAGGLTDTQYF. Here the CDR3 DNA reads TGTGCCAGCAGCCCAGCGGGGGGTCTCACAGATACGCAGTATTTT.

This clonotype was detected a few times. The chain uses TRBV7-2 and TRBJ2-3; no clear D. Germline-derived CDR1 and CDR2 are SGHTA and FQGNSA. The CDR3 consists of 13 residues. V lost 1 base and J 5 bases, leaving 7 bases between the germline ends. DNA of the CDR3: TGTGCCAGCAGCTTAGATATTAGAGATACGCAGTATTTT. The encoded protein is CASSLDIRDTQYF. Combining the CDR3 with reference TRBV7-2 and TRBJ2-3 gives the whole variable domain GAGVSQSPSNKVTEKGKDVELRCDPISGHTALYWYRQSLGQGLEFLIYFQGNSAPDKSGLPSDRFSAERTGGSVSTLTIQRTQQEDSAVYLCASSLDIRDTQYFGPGTRLTVL.

This clonotype was picked up many times. V is TRBV5-1 and J is TRBJ2-3; D ambiguous. Trimming removed 0 bases from V and 6 bases from J, with 11 bases in between. The length of the CDR3 is 14 residues. The V gene's germline CDR1 is SGHRS and CDR2 YFSETQ. The CDR3 reads CASSLGMAPDTQYF. CDR3 DNA: TGCGCCAGCAGCTTGGGGATGGCGCCGGATACGCAGTATTTT.